This TCR beta chain emerged from a study of T cell responses to AZD1222 COVID-19 vaccine. Study conclusions and caveats: Spike-specific TCR depth and breadth grew after two AZD1222 doses.

For this clone: The antigen remains undetermined.

The V and J ends lost 0 bases and 4 bases respectively, with 6 bases between them. This CDR3 contains 13 residues. Germline loops: CDR1 MNHNS, CDR2 SASEGT. TCRdb's table, derived via immunoSEQ multiplex PCR, lists solely in-frame clones and lacks some. The table records around 99,000 clones, over 75% of them present only once. The chain has TRBV6-1 and TRBJ1-1; D gene unclear. This TCR was sampled from an adult in good health. The source was peripheral blood, collected on day 0 of AZD1222 vaccination. In nucleotides, the CDR3 is TGTGCCAGCAGTGAAGCCCTGGGCACTGAAGCTTTCTTT. It yields the protein CASSEALGTEAFF.